The rows below give T cell receptor beta chains drawn from one sample of a study of blood T cell repertoires in COVID-19. The assay was immunoSEQ multiplex PCR, and TCRdb's table has in-frame clones only and misses some. The sample consists of about 410,000 clones, around 89% of them appearing once. Sequencing used peripheral blood. The origin of the receptors is a woman aged 40-49 years with COVID-19, enrolled during active disease. CDR3s include the opening cysteine and the closing phenylalanine or tryptophan. D genes are given only for firm matches. The listing skips clone size in some rows; elsewhere it reads once, few, many or a size class.

TRBD2	.	TRBV7-3	TRBJ2-1	CASSLGSGGHNEQFF	TGTGCCAGCAGCTTAGGTAGCGGGGGTCACAATGAGCAGTTCTTC
.	.	TRBV27	TRBJ1-6	CASSPMTDSPLHF	TGTGCCAGCAGTCCGATGACAGACTCACCCCTCCACTTT
.	.	TRBV5-6	TRBJ2-5	CASSPEAVRETQYF	TGTGCCAGCAGCCCGGAGGCTGTTAGGGAGACCCAGTACTTC
.	.	TRBV30	TRBJ2-1	CAWAGVHEQFF	TGTGCCTGGGCAGGGGTACATGAGCAGTTCTTC
.	.	TRBV5-1	TRBJ2-5	CASSLDFRTQYF	TGCGCCAGCAGCTTGGACTTTCGGACCCAGTACTTC
.	.	TRBV14	TRBJ2-7	CASSPHRGRNTYEQYF	TGTGCCAGCAGCCCCCACCGCGGTCGGAATACCTACGAGCAGTACTTC
.	.	TRBV6-4	TRBJ2-1	CASSPDSLPNNEQFF	TGTGCCAGCAGTCCCGACTCCCTCCCTAACAATGAGCAGTTCTTC
.	.	TRBV19	TRBJ1-5	CASTRQANQPQHF	TGTGCCAGTACCAGACAGGCCAATCAGCCCCAGCATTTT
TRBD1	.	TRBV5-8	TRBJ1-1	CASSLYRGNTEAFF	TGTGCCAGCAGCTTATACAGGGGAAACACTGAAGCTTTCTTT
.	.	TRBV6-4	TRBJ1-2	CASSRGSNYGYTF	TGTGCCAGCAGCCGGGGGTCTAACTATGGCTACACCTTC
TRBD2	.	TRBV11-3	TRBJ2-2	CASSLSLAGVSTGELFF	TGTGCCAGCAGCTTATCACTAGCGGGGGTCAGCACCGGGGAGCTGTTTTTT
.	.	TRBV19	TRBJ2-7	CASSIALTSRSYEQYF	TGTGCCAGTAGTATAGCGTTGACTAGTCGCTCCTACGAGCAGTACTTC
.	.	TRBV5-6	TRBJ1-2	CASSLTTRNGYTF	TGTGCCAGCAGCTTAACTACTCGGAATGGCTACACCTTC
.	.	TRBV4-2	TRBJ2-1	CASSQVTSFLKDNEQFF	TGTGCCAGCAGCCAAGTAACTAGCTTCCTTAAAGACAATGAGCAGTTCTTC
.	.	TRBV29-1	TRBJ1-4	CSVAVWGGNEKLFF	TGCAGCGTAGCGGTTTGGGGGGGAAATGAAAAACTGTTTTTT
TRBD1	.	TRBV7-2	TRBJ2-7	CASSLGQGAEQYF	TGTGCCAGCAGCTTAGGCCAGGGGGCCGAGCAGTACTTC
.	.	TRBV5-4	TRBJ2-6	CASSLRGGANVLTF	TGTGCCAGCAGCTTGAGGGGGGGGGCCAACGTCCTGACTTTC
.	.	TRBV12-3/TRBV12-4	TRBJ2-5	CASSLVGQTQYF	TGTGCCAGCAGTTTAGTGGGCCAGACCCAGTACTTC
.	.	TRBV29-1	TRBJ1-1	CSGRSGNTEAFF	TGCAGCGGCCGGTCCGGGAACACTGAAGCTTTCTTT
TRBD1	.	TRBV29-1	TRBJ1-2	CSVAGTDYGYTF	TGCAGCGTGGCCGGGACAGACTATGGCTACACCTTC
.	.	TRBV5-5	TRBJ2-2	CASSLGPLPNTGELFF	TGTGCCAGCAGCTTGGGGCCACTACCGAACACCGGGGAGCTGTTTTTT
TRBD1	few	TRBV6-5	TRBJ2-7	CASSYQDRDREQYF	TGTGCCAGCAGTTATCAGGACAGGGATCGCGAGCAGTACTTC
TRBD1	.	TRBV19	TRBJ1-6	CASSPDRISYNSPLHF	TGTGCCAGTAGTCCGGACAGGATCTCCTATAATTCACCCCTCCACTTT
TRBD1	.	TRBV9	TRBJ2-5	CASSLDRGRETQYF	TGTGCCAGCAGCCTCGACAGGGGGCGAGAGACCCAGTACTTC
.	.	TRBV4-3	TRBJ2-7	CASSQDLNSYEQYF	TGCGCCAGCAGCCAAGACCTTAACTCCTACGAGCAGTACTTC
TRBD2	.	TRBV7-9	TRBJ2-3	CASSLMRLAVTDTQYF	TGTGCCAGCAGCTTAATGCGACTAGCGGTCACAGATACGCAGTATTTT
.	.	TRBV25-1	TRBJ2-3	CASSIRAGDTQYF	TGTGCCAGCAGTATTAGGGCGGGAGATACGCAGTATTTT
.	.	TRBV20-1	TRBJ2-1	CSSGLYNEQFF	TGCAGTAGCGGGCTTTACAATGAGCAGTTCTTC
TRBD1	once	TRBV15	TRBJ2-7	CATSRGNQGAWEEQYF	TGTGCCACCAGCAGAGGTAACCAGGGGGCATGGGAAGAGCAGTACTTC
.	.	TRBV11-1	TRBJ2-7	CASRSFPQGSYEQYF	TGTGCCAGCAGATCGTTTCCTCAGGGTTCCTACGAGCAGTACTTC
.	.	TRBV7-3	TRBJ2-3	CASSLTGLPTQYF	TGTGCCAGCAGCTTAACGGGACTCCCTACGCAGTATTTT
TRBD1	.	TRBV7-9	TRBJ2-3	CASSLATGLVNTQYF	TGTGCCAGCAGCTTAGCGACAGGGTTAGTAAATACGCAGTATTTT
TRBD2	few	TRBV6-1	TRBJ2-3	CASSATSGRGGSTDTQYF	TGTGCCAGCAGTGCTACTAGCGGGAGGGGGGGTAGCACAGATACGCAGTATTTT
.	once	TRBV19	TRBJ1-5	CASSISAPSAQHF	TGTGCCAGTAGTATATCTGCCCCGTCGGCCCAGCATTTT
TRBD1	.	TRBV6-5	TRBJ1-6	CASSSPGTGDSPLHF	TGTGCCAGCAGCTCCCCCGGTACAGGGGACTCACCCCTCCACTTT
.	.	TRBV29-1	TRBJ1-1	CSVDMTGNTEAFF	TGCAGCGTTGATATGACAGGCAACACTGAAGCTTTCTTT
TRBD1	.	TRBV18	TRBJ1-4	CASSLQGATNEKLFF	TGTGCCAGCTCCCTTCAGGGGGCCACTAATGAAAAACTGTTTTTT
.	.	TRBV7-6	TRBJ1-4	CASSRYSGGSNEKLFF	TGTGCCAGCAGCCGATACTCGGGGGGATCTAATGAAAAACTGTTTTTT
.	once	TRBV9	TRBJ2-3	CASSVEGGTSTDTQYF	TGTGCCAGCAGCGTAGAGGGCGGGACTAGCACAGATACGCAGTATTTT
TRBD2	once	TRBV27	TRBJ2-7	CASSFSGSSYEQYF	TGTGCCAGCAGTTTTAGCGGGAGCTCCTACGAGCAGTACTTC
TRBD2	.	TRBV5-1	TRBJ2-3	CASSLTAGGDTQYF	TGCGCCAGCAGCTTGACAGCGGGAGGAGATACGCAGTATTTT
TRBD1	.	TRBV10-2	TRBJ1-6	CASTLDRERSPLHF	TGCGCCAGCACCCTGGACAGGGAACGGTCACCCCTCCACTTT
.	.	TRBV5-6	TRBJ1-2	CASSLVQGSNYGYTF	TGTGCCAGCAGCTTGGTTCAGGGAAGTAACTATGGCTACACCTTC
TRBD1	.	TRBV5-1	TRBJ1-2	CASSMRQGNYGYTF	TGCGCCAGCAGCATGAGACAGGGAAACTATGGCTACACCTTC
TRBD1	.	TRBV5-6	TRBJ1-1	CASSREGQGGTEAFF	TGTGCCAGCAGCAGAGAAGGACAGGGAGGCACTGAAGCTTTCTTT
TRBD1	.	TRBV18	TRBJ2-3	CASSPGADRATDTQYF	TGTGCCAGCTCACCGGGAGCGGACAGGGCCACAGATACGCAGTATTTT
.	.	TRBV28	TRBJ1-1	CASSQARVRTEAFF	TGTGCCAGCAGTCAGGCGCGGGTACGCACTGAAGCTTTCTTT
.	.	TRBV6-5	TRBJ2-7	CASSYRVTSYEQYF	TGTGCCAGCAGTTACCGGGTTACCTCCTACGAGCAGTACTTC
.	once	TRBV6-2/TRBV6-3	TRBJ1-5	CASSSLQGNQPQHF	TGTGCCAGCAGTTCCTTACAGGGAAATCAGCCCCAGCATTTT
.	.	TRBV9	TRBJ1-6	CASSVGAFPPLHF	TGTGCCAGCAGCGTAGGAGCTTTCCCACCCCTCCACTTT
.	.	TRBV28	TRBJ1-1	CAIVGPTEAFF	TGTGCCATCGTTGGGCCCACTGAAGCTTTCTTT
TRBD1	.	TRBV30	TRBJ1-5	CAWSVPWETGDQPQHF	TGTGCCTGGAGTGTACCGTGGGAGACAGGGGATCAGCCCCAGCATTTT
.	.	TRBV11-3	TRBJ2-7	CASSLDTGAEQYF	TGTGCCAGCAGCTTAGATACGGGAGCCGAGCAGTACTTC
.	.	TRBV11-2	TRBJ2-2	CASSLSSSRYTGELFF	TGTGCCAGCAGCTTAAGTTCTAGCAGATACACCGGGGAGCTGTTTTTT
TRBD1	.	TRBV18	TRBJ1-1	CASLGQRNTEAFF	TGTGCCAGCTTGGGACAGAGGAACACTGAAGCTTTCTTT
TRBD1	.	TRBV7-9	TRBJ1-2	CASSLLTGVGYTF	TGTGCCAGCAGCTTATTGACAGGGGTAGGCTACACCTTC
.	.	TRBV6-1	TRBJ2-2	CASSDPHRVPTGELFF	TGTGCCAGCAGTGATCCCCACAGGGTTCCCACCGGGGAGCTGTTTTTT
.	.	TRBV5-1	TRBJ1-1	CASSSDIRAGEAFF	TGCGCCAGCAGCTCGGATATCAGGGCTGGTGAAGCTTTCTTT
.	few	TRBV6-5	TRBJ1-2	CASSSGFLNYGYTF	TGTGCCAGCAGCTCAGGGTTTTTGAACTATGGCTACACCTTC